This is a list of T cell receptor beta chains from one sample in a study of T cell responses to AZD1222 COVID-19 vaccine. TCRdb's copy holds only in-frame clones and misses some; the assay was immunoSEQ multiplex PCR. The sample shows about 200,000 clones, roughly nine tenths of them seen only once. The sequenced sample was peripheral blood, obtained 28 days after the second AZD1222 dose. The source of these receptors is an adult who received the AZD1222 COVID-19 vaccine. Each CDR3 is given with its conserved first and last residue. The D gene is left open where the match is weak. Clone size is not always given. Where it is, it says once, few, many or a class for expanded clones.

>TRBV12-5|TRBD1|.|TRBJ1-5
TGTGCTAGTGGTTATCGGACAGGTAACAATCAGCCCCAGCATTTT
CASGYRTGNNQPQHF
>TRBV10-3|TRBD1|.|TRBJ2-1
TGTGCCATCAGTGATTTACAGGGGGCCTCCTACAATGAGCAGTTCTTC
CAISDLQGASYNEQFF
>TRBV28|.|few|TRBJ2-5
TGTGCCAGCAGTCCTTTCCAGGTCCCCCCCCACCAGGCCCAGTACTTC
CASSPFQVPPHQAQYF
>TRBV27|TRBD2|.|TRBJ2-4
TGTGCCAGCAGCCGTACCAGGGACCCCGGGGGGATAGCCAAAAACATTCAGTACTTC
CASSRTRDPGGIAKNIQYF
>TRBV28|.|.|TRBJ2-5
TGTGCCAGCAGCTTCACCTTGGCGTCTCCCAAGGAATTACAAGAGACCCAGTACTTC
CASSFTLASPKELQETQYF
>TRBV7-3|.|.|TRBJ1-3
TGTGCCAGCAGCTTAACGGGGGGGCTGTACTCTGGAAACACCATATATTTT
CASSLTGGLYSGNTIYF
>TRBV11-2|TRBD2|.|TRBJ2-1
TGTGCCAGCAGCTTCCTGACTAGCGGGAGGAGCTCCTACAATGAGCAGTTCTTC
CASSFLTSGRSSYNEQFF
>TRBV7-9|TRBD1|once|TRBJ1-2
TGTGCCAGCAGCTTCCGGGACAGCTATGGCTACACCTTC
CASSFRDSYGYTF
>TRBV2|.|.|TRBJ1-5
TGTGCCAGCAGGGGCGACGTAAGCAATCAGCCCCAGCATTTT
CASRGDVSNQPQHF
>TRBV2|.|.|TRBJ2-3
TGTGCCAGCAGGGATCCCACAGATACGCAGTATTTT
CASRDPTDTQYF
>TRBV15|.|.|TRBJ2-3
TGTGCCACCAGCAGAGGTCCAGGAGTAAGCACAGATACGCAGTATTTT
CATSRGPGVSTDTQYF
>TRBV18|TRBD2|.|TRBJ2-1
TGTGCCAGCTCACCTACTAGCGGGAGGCTCAATGAGCAGTTCTTC
CASSPTSGRLNEQFF
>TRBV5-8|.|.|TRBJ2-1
TGTGCCAGCAGCTGGAGTTACAATGAGCAGTTCTTC
CASSWSYNEQFF
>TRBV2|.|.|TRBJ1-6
TGTGCCAGCAGTGAAGATTTGGGACAATGGTTTGTTCCGCGTAATTCACCCCTCCACTTT
CASSEDLGQWFVPRNSPLHF
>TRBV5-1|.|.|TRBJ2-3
TGCGCCAGCAGCTTCCAGGGACCTCCACCCCCAGATACGCAGTATTTT
CASSFQGPPPPDTQYF
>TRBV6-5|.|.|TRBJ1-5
TGTGCCAGCAGCGACCGGGACGGATACAATCAGCCCCAGCATTTT
CASSDRDGYNQPQHF
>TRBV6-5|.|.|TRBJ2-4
TGTGCCAGCAGTTTTAGCTTAGCCAAAAACATTCAGTACTTC
CASSFSLAKNIQYF
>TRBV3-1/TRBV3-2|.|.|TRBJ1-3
TGTGCCAGCAGCCCCTCTGGAAACACCATATATTTT
CASSPSGNTIYF
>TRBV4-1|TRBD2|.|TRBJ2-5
TGCGCCAGCAGCCCAAGACAAACGGGAGGGCCACAAGAGACCCAGTACTTC
CASSPRQTGGPQETQYF
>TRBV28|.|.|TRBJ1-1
TGTGCCAGCAGTCCTAGTTACTCGAACACTGAAGCTTTCTTT
CASSPSYSNTEAFF
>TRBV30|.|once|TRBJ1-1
TGTGCCCTAACGCGCGAACGAGCTTTCTTT
CALTRERAFF
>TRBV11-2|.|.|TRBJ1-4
TGTGCCAGCAGCCCGAGCCGACAGGTTCTAAATGAAAAACTGTTTTTT
CASSPSRQVLNEKLFF
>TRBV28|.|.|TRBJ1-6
TGTGCCAGCTCCTCACCCCTCCACTTT
CASSSPLHF
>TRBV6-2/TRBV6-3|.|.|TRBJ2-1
TGTGCCAGCAGGCCTCTGGGCGGGGCCTACAATGAGCAGTTCTTC
CASRPLGGAYNEQFF
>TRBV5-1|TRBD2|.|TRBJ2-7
TGCGCCAGCAGCGGGACTACCTACGAGCAGTACTTC
CASSGTTYEQYF
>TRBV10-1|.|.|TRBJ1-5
TGCGCCAGCAGAGACAGAAATCAGCCCCAGCATTTT
CASRDRNQPQHF
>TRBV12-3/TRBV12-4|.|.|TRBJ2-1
TGTGCCAGCGACGTAGTGGATGAGCAGTTCTTC
CASDVVDEQFF
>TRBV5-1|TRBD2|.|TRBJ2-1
TGCGCCAGCAGCTTGGACGGGAGGGAATTTAGGGAGCAGTTCTTC
CASSLDGREFREQFF